This TCR beta chain was captured in a study of blood T cell repertoires in COVID-19. Study information: Whether acute or convalescent, the COVID-19 samples came from the United States, Italy and Spain. Nucleic acid was either cDNA or gDNA, and it came from T cells, B-cell-depleted T cells, or PBMCs.

Original processing methods: Amplification of reference gene primers was used by the study to estimate nucleated cell counts. Repertoires were generated with immunoSEQ multiplex PCR, while TCRdb's copy carries only in-frame clones and drops some. Clone size and the V and J calls come from that table; the DNA yielded D and trimming. The sample has roughly 200,000 clones, more than 75% seen once. Concerning this clone itself: Other DNA sequences from this sample encode an identical CDR3 as well.

Germline values: CDR1 SQVTM, CDR2 ANQGSEA. Trimming took off 3 bases at V and 1 base at J, with 8 bases between the two ends. The CDR3 totals 13 residues. The V gene is TRBV29-1, the J gene TRBJ2-3; possible D gene TRBD2, 5 bases. The sequence was obtained from a woman older than 75 with acute or convalescent COVID-19. The specimen sequenced was peripheral blood. The CDR3 protein is CSVDSGGTDTQYF. The CDR3 DNA sequence: TGCAGCGTTGACTCCGGGGGCACAGATACGCAGTATTTT.